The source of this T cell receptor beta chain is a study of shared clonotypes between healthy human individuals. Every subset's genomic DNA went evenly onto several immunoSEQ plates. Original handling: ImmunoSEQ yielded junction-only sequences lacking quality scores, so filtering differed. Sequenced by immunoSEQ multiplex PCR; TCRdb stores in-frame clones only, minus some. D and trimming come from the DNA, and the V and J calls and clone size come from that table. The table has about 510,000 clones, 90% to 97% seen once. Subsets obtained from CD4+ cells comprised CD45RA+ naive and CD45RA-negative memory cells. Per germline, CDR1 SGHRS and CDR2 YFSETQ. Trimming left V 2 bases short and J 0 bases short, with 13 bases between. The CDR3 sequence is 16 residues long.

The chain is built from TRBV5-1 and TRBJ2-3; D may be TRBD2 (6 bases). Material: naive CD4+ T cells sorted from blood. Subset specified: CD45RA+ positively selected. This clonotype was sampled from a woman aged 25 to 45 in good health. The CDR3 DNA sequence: TGCGCCAGCAGCTTAGGGGCGGGACCCAGCACAGATACGCAGTATTTT. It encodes CASSLGAGPSTDTQYF. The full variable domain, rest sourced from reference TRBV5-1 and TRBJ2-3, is KAGVTQTPRYLIKTRGQQVTLSCSPISGHRSVSWYQQTPGQGLQFLFEYFSETQRNKGNFPGRFSGRQFSNSRSEMNVSTLELGDSALYLCASSLGAGPSTDTQYFGPGTRLTVL.